A selection of T cell receptor beta chains follows, all from one sample in a study of PD-L1 blockade in urothelial cancer. This table comes from immunoSEQ multiplex PCR, and its TCRdb copy is limited to in-frame clones, with some not included. The sample carries tens of thousands of clones, about 83% recorded once. This specimen was PBMCs, taken around atezolizumab (anti-PD-L1) treatment. These receptors were collected from a man aged 55-75 years with urothelial cancer. The CDR3 runs from the conserved cysteine through the conserved F or W. Each record gives: D gene, clone size, J gene, V gene, CDR3 protein, CDR3 DNA. A D gene is named only where the DNA matches it firmly. A clone size is listed for some rows: how often the clone was seen (once, few, many), or a class if it is expanded.

d_call: TRBD2
clone_size: .
j_call: TRBJ2-1
v_call: TRBV7-9
cdr3_aa: CASRPGLAYNEQFF
cdr3_nt: TGTGCCAGCAGACCGGGACTAGCCTACAATGAGCAGTTCTTC

d_call: .
clone_size: .
j_call: TRBJ2-2
v_call: TRBV28
cdr3_aa: CASSARRAGELFF
cdr3_nt: TGTGCCAGCAGTGCGAGGAGGGCCGGGGAGCTGTTTTTT

d_call: TRBD2
clone_size: .
j_call: TRBJ2-5
v_call: TRBV11-3
cdr3_aa: CASSPVLASGRETQYF
cdr3_nt: TGTGCCAGCAGCCCCGTTCTGGCTAGCGGGCGGGAGACCCAGTACTTC

d_call: TRBD1
clone_size: once
j_call: TRBJ2-7
v_call: TRBV6-5
cdr3_aa: CASSYRNRGAYEQYF
cdr3_nt: TGTGCCAGCAGTTATAGAAACAGGGGAGCGTACGAGCAGTACTTC

d_call: TRBD1
clone_size: .
j_call: TRBJ2-7
v_call: TRBV10-3
cdr3_aa: CAISAGQGSHEQYF
cdr3_nt: TGTGCCATCAGTGCGGGACAGGGGTCGCACGAGCAGTACTTC

d_call: TRBD2
clone_size: .
j_call: TRBJ2-5
v_call: TRBV2
cdr3_aa: CATGGEGWETQYF
cdr3_nt: TGTGCCACCGGAGGGGAGGGTTGGGAGACCCAGTACTTC

d_call: TRBD1
clone_size: .
j_call: TRBJ1-3
v_call: TRBV5-4
cdr3_aa: CASSLSGGSNTIYF
cdr3_nt: TGTGCCAGCAGCTTGTCAGGGGGATCAAACACCATATATTTT

d_call: TRBD1
clone_size: .
j_call: TRBJ1-1
v_call: TRBV5-1
cdr3_aa: CASSRDRLRRTEAFF
cdr3_nt: TGCGCCAGCAGCCGGGACAGACTACGTCGCACTGAAGCTTTCTTT

d_call: .
clone_size: .
j_call: TRBJ1-5
v_call: TRBV19
cdr3_aa: CASRTRDRGDNQPQHF
cdr3_nt: TGTGCCAGTAGAACGCGGGACCGGGGAGATAATCAGCCCCAGCATTTT

d_call: .
clone_size: .
j_call: TRBJ1-1
v_call: TRBV2
cdr3_aa: CASTPGSALNTEAFF
cdr3_nt: TGTGCCAGCACCCCAGGGTCCGCATTGAACACTGAAGCTTTCTTT

d_call: TRBD1
clone_size: .
j_call: TRBJ1-4
v_call: TRBV15
cdr3_aa: CATSGSGTDGGKLFF
cdr3_nt: TGTGCCACCAGCGGATCCGGGACAGACGGAGGAAAACTGTTTTTT

d_call: .
clone_size: .
j_call: TRBJ2-7
v_call: TRBV6-5
cdr3_aa: CASSLPGVPGGQYF
cdr3_nt: TGTGCCAGCAGCCTCCCCGGCGTGCCAGGAGGGCAGTACTTC

d_call: .
clone_size: once
j_call: TRBJ2-7
v_call: TRBV30
cdr3_aa: CAWRRDTNSYEQYF
cdr3_nt: TGTGCCTGGAGGAGGGACACAAACTCCTACGAGCAGTACTTC

d_call: .
clone_size: .
j_call: TRBJ2-5
v_call: TRBV6-6
cdr3_aa: CASSYYQRAESQYF
cdr3_nt: TGTGCCAGCAGTTACTACCAGAGGGCTGAGAGCCAGTACTTC

d_call: .
clone_size: .
j_call: TRBJ1-5
v_call: TRBV2
cdr3_aa: CASSRGGARQPQHF
cdr3_nt: TGTGCCAGCAGTCGAGGGGGTGCCAGACAGCCCCAGCATTTT

d_call: .
clone_size: .
j_call: TRBJ1-1
v_call: TRBV5-1
cdr3_aa: CASSHGAGGAFF
cdr3_nt: TGCGCCAGCAGCCATGGGGCAGGAGGGGCTTTCTTT

d_call: .
clone_size: .
j_call: TRBJ1-1
v_call: TRBV7-7
cdr3_aa: CASSSLLNTEAFF
cdr3_nt: TGTGCTAGCAGCTCCCTACTGAACACTGAAGCTTTCTTT

d_call: .
clone_size: .
j_call: TRBJ1-6
v_call: TRBV11-3
cdr3_aa: CASSLDFATSPLHF
cdr3_nt: TGTGCCAGCAGCTTAGATTTTGCTACTTCACCCCTCCACTTT

d_call: TRBD2
clone_size: .
j_call: TRBJ2-5
v_call: TRBV19
cdr3_aa: CASSSRGTSGVGETQYF
cdr3_nt: TGTGCCAGTAGTAGTAGGGGGACTAGCGGGGTGGGAGAGACCCAGTACTTC

d_call: TRBD1
clone_size: .
j_call: TRBJ1-3
v_call: TRBV28
cdr3_aa: CATTGQGVSGNTIYF
cdr3_nt: TGTGCCACGACAGGACAGGGCGTCTCTGGAAACACCATATATTTT

d_call: .
clone_size: .
j_call: TRBJ2-3
v_call: TRBV5-1
cdr3_aa: CASSAPGVRSTDTQYF
cdr3_nt: TGCGCCAGCAGCGCGCCGGGGGTGCGGAGCACAGATACGCAGTATTTT

d_call: .
clone_size: .
j_call: TRBJ1-1
v_call: TRBV29-1
cdr3_aa: CSVRDRNTEAFF
cdr3_nt: TGCAGCGTCAGGGATCGGAACACTGAAGCTTTCTTT

d_call: TRBD2
clone_size: .
j_call: TRBJ2-1
v_call: TRBV2
cdr3_aa: CAITSGGVWEQFF
cdr3_nt: TGTGCCATTACTAGCGGGGGGGTTTGGGAGCAGTTCTTC

d_call: TRBD1
clone_size: .
j_call: TRBJ2-1
v_call: TRBV5-1
cdr3_aa: CASSFTGTGYNEQFF
cdr3_nt: TGCGCCAGCAGCTTCACCGGGACAGGGTACAATGAGCAGTTCTTC

d_call: TRBD1
clone_size: .
j_call: TRBJ2-2
v_call: TRBV7-2
cdr3_aa: CASSLWDRGRTGELFF
cdr3_nt: TGTGCCAGCAGCCTGTGGGACAGGGGGCGAACCGGGGAGCTGTTTTTT